This T cell receptor beta chain is from a study of T cell responses to AZD1222 COVID-19 vaccine. For the study at large: Timing groups of about 4 and about 12 weeks for second doses were pooled.

CDR3 length equals 15 residues. The germline gives CDR1 LGHDT, CDR2 YNNKEL (reference sequence). V gave up 4 bases and J gave up 5 bases, with 17 bases separating them. Only in-frame clones appear in the TCRdb table, and some are missing; sequencing was by immunoSEQ multiplex PCR. The sample consists of about 94,000 clones, 70% to 90% of them appearing once. This chain joins TRBV3-1 (or the pseudogene TRBV3-2) and TRBJ1-1; no definite D call. The clonotype comes from an adult in good health. This material consisted of peripheral blood, taken on day 0 of AZD1222 vaccination. CDR3 bases: TGTGCCAGCAGCCGTTTGGGCCAAGGCTGGACTGAAGCTTTCTTT. It encodes CASSRLGQGWTEAFF.